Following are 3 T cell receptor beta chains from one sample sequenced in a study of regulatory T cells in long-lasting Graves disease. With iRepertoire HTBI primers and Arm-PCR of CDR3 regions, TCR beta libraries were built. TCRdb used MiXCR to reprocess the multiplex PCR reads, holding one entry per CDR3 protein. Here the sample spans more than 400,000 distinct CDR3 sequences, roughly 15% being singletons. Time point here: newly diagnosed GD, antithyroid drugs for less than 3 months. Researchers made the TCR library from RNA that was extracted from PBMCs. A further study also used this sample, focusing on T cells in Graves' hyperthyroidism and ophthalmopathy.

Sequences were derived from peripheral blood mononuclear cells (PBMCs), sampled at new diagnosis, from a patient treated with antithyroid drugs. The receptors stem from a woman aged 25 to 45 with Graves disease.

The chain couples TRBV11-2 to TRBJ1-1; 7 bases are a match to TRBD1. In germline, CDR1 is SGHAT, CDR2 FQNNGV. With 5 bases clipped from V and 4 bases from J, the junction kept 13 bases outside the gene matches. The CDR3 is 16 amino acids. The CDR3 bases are TGTGCCAGCAGCCAATTCGGGACAGCGGGGAGCACTGAAGCTTTCTTT. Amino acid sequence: CASSQFGTAGSTEAFF.

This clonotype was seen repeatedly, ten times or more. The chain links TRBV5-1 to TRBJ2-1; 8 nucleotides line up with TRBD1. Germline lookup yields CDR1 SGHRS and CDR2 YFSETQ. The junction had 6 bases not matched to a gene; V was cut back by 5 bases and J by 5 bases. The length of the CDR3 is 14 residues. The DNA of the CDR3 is TGCGCCAGCAGTGCGGACAGGGTCGACAATGAGCAGTTCTTC. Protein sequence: CASSADRVDNEQFF. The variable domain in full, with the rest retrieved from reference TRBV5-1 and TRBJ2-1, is KAGVTQTPRYLIKTRGQQVTLSCSPISGHRSVSWYQQTPGQGLQFLFEYFSETQRNKGNFPGRFSGRQFSNSRSEMNVSTLELGDSALYLCASSADRVDNEQFFGPGTRLTVL.

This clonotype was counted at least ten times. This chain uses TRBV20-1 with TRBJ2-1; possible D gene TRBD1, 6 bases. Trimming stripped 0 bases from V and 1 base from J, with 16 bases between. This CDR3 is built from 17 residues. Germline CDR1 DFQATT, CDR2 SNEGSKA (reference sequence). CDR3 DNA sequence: TGCAGTGCTAGAGATCCGGGTCAGGACAGATCCTACAATGAGCAGTTCTTC. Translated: CSARDPGQDRSYNEQFF.